Below are 22 T cell receptor beta chains sequenced from a single sample in a study of cytomegalovirus exposure and HLA in healthy donors. Amplification used 60 Vbeta primers and 13 Jbeta primers. TCRdb's copy holds only in-frame clones and misses some; the assay was immunoSEQ multiplex PCR. The sample contains about 80,000 clones, over 60% of which appear only once. Input material: PBMCs. These receptors all stem from a male donor in good health and CMV-seropositive.

This clone was recorded a few times. The rearrangement joins TRBV7-2 to TRBJ2-7; TRBD1 agrees at 9 bases. V was pared by 3 bases and J by 0 bases, with 3 bases of the junction left unmatched. The CDR3 extends over 15 amino acids. Germline V gives CDR1 SGHTA, CDR2 FQGNSA. Written as DNA, the CDR3 is TGTGCCAGCAGCTTGGCGGGACAGGGCTCCTACGAGCAGTACTTC. Encoded protein: CASSLAGQGSYEQYF.

The rearrangement joins TRBV6-5 to TRBJ1-6, with 7 positions matching TRBD1. V shed 7 bases, J shed 8 bases, and the junction held 8 bases outside the gene matches. This CDR3 contains 14 residues. Looked up from germline, CDR1 is MNHEY and CDR2 is SVGAGI. CDR3: CASNPGQIHSPLHF. Here the CDR3 DNA reads TGTGCCAGCAACCCGGGACAGATTCATTCACCCCTCCACTTT.

This chain uses TRBV6-1 with TRBJ2-2, with TRBD2 matching 12 bases. Germline-derived CDR1 and CDR2 are MNHNS and SASEGT. The length of the CDR3 is 17 residues. The V and J ends lost 4 bases and 2 bases, in that order; junction bases with no gene match: 5. As DNA, the CDR3 is TGTGCCAGCAGTGGGCTAGCGGGAGGGGGAAACACCGGGGAGCTGTTTTTT. Its protein product is CASSGLAGGGNTGELFF.

The chain uses TRBV13 and TRBJ1-4; 8 bases are shared with TRBD1. Looked up from germline, CDR1 is PRHDT and CDR2 is FYEKMQ (reference sequence). The CDR3 spans 14 residues. After removal of 3 bases from V and 12 bases from J, the junction contained 9 bases not matched to a gene. This CDR3 reads CASSFGQGAPQLFF. The CDR3 region has the DNA TGTGCCAGCAGCTTCGGACAGGGCGCTCCCCAACTGTTTTTT.

V usage is TRBV6-5 and J usage is TRBJ2-1; tentative D call: TRBD1 (6 bases). The V and J ends lost 8 bases and 3 bases respectively, with 11 bases between them. The V gene's germline CDR1 is MNHEY and CDR2 SVGAGI. CDR3 size: 13 residues. The CDR3 bases are TGTGCCAGCTGGGGGCCTTACTACAATGAGCAGTTCTTC. Amino acids: CASWGPYYNEQFF.

This clone has only a few counts. V usage is TRBV29-1 and J usage is TRBJ1-4, with 8 bases matching TRBD1. This CDR3 is 14 amino acids long. The V segment lost 6 bases and the J segment 4 bases; nucleotides outside the gene matches: 7. The germline gives CDR1 SQVTM, CDR2 ANQGSEA. CDR3 nucleotide sequence: TGCAGCGTATCCCGGACAGGGCTTAATGAAAAACTGTTTTTT. Translated: CSVSRTGLNEKLFF.

The count of this clone is one. The chain joins TRBV9 to TRBJ2-5; D perhaps matches TRBD2 (6 bases). V was trimmed by 0 bases and J by 3 bases, leaving 15 bases between them. This CDR3 region has 16 residues. Germline V gene data show CDR1 as SGDLS and CDR2 as YYNGEE. The CDR3 sequence is CASSVGMGGGKETQYF. In nucleotides, the CDR3 is TGTGCCAGCAGCGTAGGGATGGGAGGCGGGAAAGAGACCCAGTACTTC. Together with reference TRBV9 and TRBJ2-5, the CDR3 gives the full variable domain: DSGVTQTPKHLITATGQRVTLRCSPRSGDLSVYWYQQSLDQGLQFLIQYYNGEERAKGNILERFSAQQFPDLHSELNLSSLELGDSALYFCASSVGMGGGKETQYFGPGTRLLVL.

V is TRBV28 and J is TRBJ2-7; perhaps TRBD2 as D (6 bases). The CDR3 has 13 amino acids. The ends were cut back, 2 bases at V and 5 bases at J, with 10 bases in the middle. Per the germline V gene, CDR1 is MDHEN and CDR2 is SYDVKM. The CDR3 region is CASSLGGSNEQYF. CDR3 nucleotides: TGTGCCAGCAGTTTAGGGGGGAGTAACGAGCAGTACTTC.

The chain uses TRBV19 and TRBJ1-2; D may be TRBD1 (5 bases). This CDR3 has 12 amino acids. Germline-derived CDR1 and CDR2 are LNHDA and SQIVND (reference sequence). The V and J ends lost 5 bases and 7 bases respectively, with 11 bases between them. CDR3 in DNA: TGTGCCAGTAGTCCCTGGGACTGTGGCTACACCTTC. Its translation: CASSPWDCGYTF.

The V call is TRBV7-2, the J call TRBJ1-1, with a weak D call TRBD1 (5 bases). Germline lookup yields CDR1 SGHTA and CDR2 FQGNSA. The CDR3 runs to 16 residues. V was shortened by 1 base and J by 2 bases, with 14 bases between the two germline ends. This chain's CDR3 is CASSLEAGITNTEAFF. Written as DNA, the CDR3 is TGTGCCAGCAGCTTAGAGGCAGGGATTACCAACACTGAAGCTTTCTTT.

The J gene is TRBJ1-5, the V gene TRBV6-1, with D tentatively TRBD1 (6 bases). The V and J ends lost 4 bases and 5 bases respectively, with 12 bases between them. There are 14 residues in the CDR3. Germline assignment: CDR1 MNHNS and CDR2 SASEGT. The CDR3 sequence: CASSADRLDQPQHF. In DNA form, the CDR3 reads TGTGCCAGCAGTGCAGACAGGTTAGATCAGCCCCAGCATTTT.

The chain carries TRBV29-1 and TRBJ1-1, with 11 bases matching TRBD1. This CDR3 comprises 13 residues. V was clipped by 7 bases and J by 5 bases; unmatched bases: 6. Germline assignment: CDR1 SQVTM and CDR2 ANQGSEA. CDR3 nucleotides: TGCAGCGCGGTCCGGGACAGGGGGACTGAAGCTTTCTTT. This gives the protein CSAVRDRGTEAFF.

This chain uses TRBV28 with TRBJ2-1; D is unclear. CDR3 length equals 17 residues. The ends were cut back, 2 bases at V and 7 bases at J, with 21 bases in the middle. Germline V gene data show CDR1 as MDHEN and CDR2 as SYDVKM. Here the CDR3 reads CASSLPGEATTGNEQFF. In DNA form, the CDR3 reads TGTGCCAGCAGTTTACCCGGCGAGGCGACGACTGGAAATGAGCAGTTCTTC.

The chain joins TRBV7-6 to TRBJ2-7; weak D call: TRBD1 (6 bases). The CDR3 extends over 16 amino acids. CDR1 and CDR2 (germline): SGHVS, FNYEAQ. V was cut by 1 base and J by 4 bases, with 17 bases left in between. CDR3 amino acids: CASSLGGGSGEYEQYF. In nucleotides, the CDR3 is TGTGCCAGCAGCTTAGGGGGCGGGTCAGGGGAATACGAGCAGTACTTC.

This chain connects TRBV11-1 to TRBJ2-5; 12 nucleotides agree with TRBD2. Germline trimming cut 3 bases from V and 1 base from J; bases unmatched to any gene: 6. The germline CDR1 and CDR2 sequences are SGHAT and FQDESV (reference sequence). The CDR3 extends over 17 amino acids. In DNA form, the CDR3 reads TGTGCCAGCAGCTTTCGACTAGCGGGGGACCCCCAAGAGACCCAGTACTTC. Translation gives CASSFRLAGDPQETQYF. Using reference TRBV11-1 and TRBJ2-5 for the parts outside the CDR3, the full variable domain is EAEVAQSPRYKITEKSQAVAFWCDPISGHATLYWYRQILGQGPELLVQFQDESVVDDSQLPKDRFSAERLKGVDSTLKIQPAELGDSAMYLCASSFRLAGDPQETQYFGPGTRLLVL.

This clone appeared once. The chain couples TRBV6-5 to TRBJ2-7, with 7 bases lining up with TRBD2. V lost 6 bases, J lost 6 bases, and 11 bases stayed unmatched. The germline V gene has CDR1 MNHEY and CDR2 SVGAGI. This CDR3 is built from 14 residues. The CDR3 DNA is TGTGCCAGCAGGTCCGGGACTACGATGGGCGAGCAGTACTTC. It is translated as CASRSGTTMGEQYF.

The V and J genes are TRBV6-6 and TRBJ2-7; possibly TRBD1 for D (6 bases). This CDR3 has 13 residues. CDR1 MNHNY and CDR2 SVGAGI come from the germline V gene (reference sequence). The V end was cut by 8 bases, the J end by 2 bases, with 13 bases between. CDR3 loop: CASGSDSPYEQYF. The CDR3 DNA sequence: TGTGCCAGCGGCTCGGACAGCCCCTACGAGCAGTACTTC.

V is TRBV28 and J is TRBJ2-5; TRBD2 matches at 9 bases. Trimming cost V 2 bases and J 0 bases; bases outside gene matches: 10. The CDR3 has 18 residues. Germline CDR1 is MDHEN and CDR2 is SYDVKM. The CDR3 loop is CASSLMVLSGGNQETQYF. CDR3 DNA: TGTGCCAGCAGTTTAATGGTCTTGAGCGGGGGGAACCAAGAGACCCAGTACTTC.

V gene TRBV28 combines with J gene TRBJ1-1, with 7 bases aligning to TRBD1. V dropped 3 bases and J dropped 5; count of bases not matched to a gene: 9. CDR1 and CDR2 from the germline V gene are MDHEN and SYDVKM. The CDR3 contains 15 residues. CDR3 sequence: CASSLFRDSRTEAFF. For the CDR3, the DNA is TGTGCCAGCAGTTTGTTCCGGGACAGTCGAACTGAAGCTTTCTTT.

This clone turned up a few times. The chain recombines TRBV27 with TRBJ2-6; no clear D. Looked up from germline, CDR1 is MNHEY and CDR2 is SMNVEV (reference sequence). The ends were cut back, 3 bases at V and 5 bases at J, with 5 bases in the middle. This CDR3 contains 13 residues. The CDR3 region has the DNA TGTGCCAGCAGTTTCCCCAGGGCCAACGTCCTGACTTTC. Translation gives CASSFPRANVLTF.

In the case of this clone: Other DNA sequences in this specimen translate into the identical CDR3. The gene calls are TRBV5-1 and TRBJ2-2; D uncertain. Per the germline V gene, CDR1 is SGHRS and CDR2 is YFSETQ. The CDR3 covers 14 residues. V was pared by 0 bases and J by 2 bases, with 5 bases between. The CDR3 nucleotides read TGCGCCAGCAGCTTGGCGGTTAACACCGGGGAGCTGTTTTTT. Translated, it gives CASSLAVNTGELFF.

This chain uses TRBV30 with TRBJ1-5, with a weak D call TRBD1 (5 bases). The CDR3 runs to 15 residues. The germline gives CDR1 GTSNPN, CDR2 SVGIG (reference sequence). CDR3 region: CASAAGDYSNQPQHF. The CDR3 DNA follows: TGTGCTTCAGCAGCCGGGGACTATAGCAATCAGCCCCAGCATTTT.